Sequencing of this T cell receptor (beta chain) was carried out in a study of T-cell memory formation after mild COVID-19. Findings and limits, study-wide: Contracting CD4+ clones lay largely in CM and EM, with CD8+ ones residing in EMRA.

This clonotype was picked up a small number of times. Its specificity is not known. TCRdb re-called the 5' RACE reads with MiXCR, one entry per CDR3 protein. The sample shows around 100,000 distinct CDR3 sequences, about 20% of them seen only once. The clonotype originates from a man aged 18-30 years who had mild COVID-19 (a few samples of this study predate the infection). Cell type and time point are not known. The specimen sequenced was PBMCs or a T cell subset sorted from them (not recorded which).

The CDR3 sequence: CASSLALFSNQPQHF. In nucleotides, the CDR3 is TGTGCCAGCAGCTTAGCCCTTTTCAGCAATCAGCCCCAGCATTTT. The chain combines TRBV7-2 with TRBJ1-5; D gene unclear. Germline assignment: CDR1 SGHTA and CDR2 FQGNSA. V shed 0 bases and J shed 1 base, with 7 bases lying between them. CDR3 length equals 15 residues.